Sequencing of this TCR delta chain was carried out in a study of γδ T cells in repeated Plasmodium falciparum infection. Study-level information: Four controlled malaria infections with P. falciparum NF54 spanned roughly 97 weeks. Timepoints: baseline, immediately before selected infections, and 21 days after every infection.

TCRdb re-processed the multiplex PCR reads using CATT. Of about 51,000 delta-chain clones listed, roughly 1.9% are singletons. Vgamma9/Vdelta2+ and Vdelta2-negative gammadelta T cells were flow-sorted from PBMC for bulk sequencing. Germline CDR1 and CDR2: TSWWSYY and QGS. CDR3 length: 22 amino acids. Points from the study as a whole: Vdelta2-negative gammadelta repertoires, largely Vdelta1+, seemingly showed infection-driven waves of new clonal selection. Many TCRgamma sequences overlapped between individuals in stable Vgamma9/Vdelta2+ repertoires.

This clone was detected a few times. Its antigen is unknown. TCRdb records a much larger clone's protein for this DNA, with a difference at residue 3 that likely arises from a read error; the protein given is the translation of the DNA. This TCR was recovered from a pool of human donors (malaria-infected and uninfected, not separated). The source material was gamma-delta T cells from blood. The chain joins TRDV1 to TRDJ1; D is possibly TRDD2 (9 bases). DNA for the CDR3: TGTGCTCGTGGGGAACTAACCTTCCTACAAGTCGATTCCGCTCTGGGGGAACAAAAACTCATCTTT. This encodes CARGELTFLQVDSALGEQKLIF.